This TCR beta chain is from a study of regulatory T cells in long-lasting Graves disease. Per the germline V gene, CDR1 is SNHLY and CDR2 is FYNNEI. CDR3 size: 16 residues. V gave up 6 bases and J gave up 0 bases, with 15 bases separating them. Indicated time point: newly diagnosed GD, antithyroid drugs for less than 3 months. PBMCs provided the RNA from which the TCR library was made. In this sample, this clonotype turned up many times. Sequencing libraries for TCR beta were prepared with iRepertoire HTBI primers and Arm-PCR of CDR3 regions. From the multiplex PCR reads, TCRdb called clonotypes with MiXCR, one entry per CDR3 protein. Of hundreds of thousands of distinct CDR3 sequences in the sample, 12% were seen once. In addition, the sample was reused for a study of T cells in Graves' hyperthyroidism and ophthalmopathy. As reported in that work: Blood also showed most of the thyroid clonotypes that were expanded above 0.001.

This sequence was found in a woman between 25 and 40 years old with Graves disease. The source was peripheral blood mononuclear cells (PBMCs), collected at new diagnosis, from a patient treated with antithyroid drugs. The chain combines TRBV2 with TRBJ2-1; D is possibly TRBD2 (5 bases). CDR3 sequence (DNA): TGTGCCAGCAGCGCCGAATCGGGGAGCTCCTACAATGAGCAGTTCTTC. It is translated as CASSAESGSSYNEQFF.